This TCR beta chain was identified in a study of CD8 T cells in ankylosing spondylitis. Study-wide results and limits: The authors reported significant enrichment of disease-linked clones in matched ankylosing spondylitis synovial fluid. What seemed typical of ankylosing spondylitis blood was a TCR beta motif built from several highly homologous variants.

The CDR3 covers 12 residues. Trimming removed 0 bases at V and 12 bases at J, with 9 bases between. Per the germline V gene, CDR1 is SGHVS and CDR2 is FQNEAQ. This clonotype was counted many times. Its antigen is not identified. Quantitative 5'-RACE with molecular barcodes generated TCR beta libraries. TCRdb analysed the 5' RACE reads with MiXCR anew, one entry per CDR3 protein. This table holds roughly 260,000 distinct CDR3 sequences, over 15% found once. The source is a male donor with ankylosing spondylitis or in good health (not recorded which). V is TRBV7-8 and J is TRBJ2-1; the D call may be TRBD1 or TRBD2 (6 bases each). Sequencing input: blood, either unsorted or a sorted T cell fraction (not recorded which). This chain's CDR3 is CASSLAGGGQFF. The CDR3 bases are TGTGCCAGCAGCTTAGCGGGGGGCGGGCAGTTCTTC.